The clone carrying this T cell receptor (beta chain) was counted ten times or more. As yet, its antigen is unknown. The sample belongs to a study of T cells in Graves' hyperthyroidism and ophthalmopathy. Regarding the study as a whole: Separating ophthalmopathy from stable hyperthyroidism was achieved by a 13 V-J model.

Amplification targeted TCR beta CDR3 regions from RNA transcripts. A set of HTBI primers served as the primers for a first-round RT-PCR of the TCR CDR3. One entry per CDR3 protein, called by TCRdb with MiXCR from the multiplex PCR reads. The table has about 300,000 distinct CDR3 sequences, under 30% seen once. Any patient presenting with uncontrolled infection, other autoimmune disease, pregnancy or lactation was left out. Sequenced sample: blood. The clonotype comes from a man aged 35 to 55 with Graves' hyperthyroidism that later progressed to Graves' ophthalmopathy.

This CDR3 is CASSPGGQRNEKLFF. The CDR3 DNA reads as TGTGCCAGTAGTCCAGGGGGACAAAGGAATGAAAAACTGTTTTTT. The chain uses TRBV19 and TRBJ1-4, with TRBD1 matching over 7 bases. CDR1 and CDR2 from the germline V gene are LNHDA and SQIVND (reference sequence). This CDR3 has 15 residues. Trimming took 5 bases from V and 5 from J; bases not matched to a gene: 8.